Listed here are 20 T cell receptor beta chains from one sample, sequenced in a study of T and B cells in COVID-19 patients (dated by TCRdb to about 2020). Sequencing took place on an Illumina MiSeq. TRB rearrangements were amplified by multiplex PCR with BIOMED2 TRB-A/B primer pools. The raw public reads went through TCRdb reprocessing: fastp at Q25, MiXCR clone calling, in-frame beta chains kept. Records with the same CDR3 protein are collapsed into one entry carrying the most frequent genes and DNA. In all, the sample holds 20,000 to 25,000 distinct CDR3 sequences, and 25% to 30% of those were seen once. Roughly 2.8% of the sample belongs to the ten largest clones. TRB repertoires were amplified using 250-500 ng of genomic DNA isolated from blood. The specimen sequenced was blood. These TCRs come from a human donor who had recovered from COVID-19.

This clonotype is judged medium-sized (0.01 to 0.1%). The chain is built from TRBV15 and TRBJ2-3; the match to TRBD1 covers 9 bases. The junction had 7 bases not matched to a gene; V was cut back by 4 bases and J by 2 bases. The germline V gene has CDR1 LNHNV and CDR2 YYDKDF (reference sequence). CDR3 length: 16 amino acids. The CDR3 DNA reads as TGTGCCACCAGCAAAGGGGACAGGGAAATCACAGATACGCAGTATTTT. It is translated as CATSKGDREITDTQYF.

The chain recombines TRBV12-3 or TRBV12-4 with TRBJ1-1; TRBD1 matches at 8 bases. V was pared by 6 bases and J by 2 bases, with 8 bases of the junction left unmatched. CDR3 size: 15 residues. CDR3 coding DNA: TGTGCCAGCAGACCGAGACAGGGGTATAACACTGAAGCTTTCTTT. The encoded protein is CASRPRQGYNTEAFF.

This chain connects TRBV5-5 to TRBJ1-1; weak D call: TRBD1 (5 bases). The CDR3 has 14 residues. Trimming left V 5 bases short and J 2 bases short, with 13 bases between. The germline V gene encodes CDR1 SGHKS and CDR2 YYEKEE (reference sequence). DNA for the CDR3: TGTGCCAGCAGTTGGGGGGTTAGCAACACTGAAGCTTTCTTT. Its translation: CASSWGVSNTEAFF.

The chain carries TRBV5-1 and TRBJ1-4; maybe TRBD1 (6 bases). V lost 1 base, J lost 2 bases, and 9 bases lay in between. The CDR3 runs 15 residues. Germline V CDR1 and CDR2: SGHRS, YFSETQ. The CDR3, as DNA: TGCGCCAGCAGCTTGTCAGGGGACACTAATGAAAAACTGTTTTTT. Its translation: CASSLSGDTNEKLFF.

For this clonotype: At one end the junction does not follow the germline gene, possibly because of a read error. The chain is built from TRBV5-6 and TRBJ2-3; D perhaps matches TRBD2 (5 bases). The germline V gene has CDR1 SGHDT and CDR2 YYEEEE. This CDR3 has 15 amino acids. The chain's CDR3 is CASSLAGASTDTQYF. The CDR3 bases are TGCGCCAGCAGCTTGGCGGGCGCTAGCACAGATACGCAGTATTTT.

The CDR3 is CASSPGTSHEQFF. The CDR3 DNA reads TGCGCCAGCAGCCCCGGGACTAGCCATGAGCAGTTCTTC. V gene TRBV5-1 combines with J gene TRBJ2-1; 9 bases are shared with TRBD2. The germline gives CDR1 SGHRS, CDR2 YFSETQ. Losses at the gene ends were 4 bases for V and 8 bases for J; bases not matched to a gene: 4. This CDR3 has 13 amino acids. Using reference TRBV5-1 and TRBJ2-1 for the parts outside the CDR3, the full variable domain is KAGVTQTPRYLIKTRGQQVTLSCSPISGHRSVSWYQQTPGQGLQFLFEYFSETQRNKGNFPGRFSGRQFSNSRSEMNVSTLELGDSALYLCASSPGTSHEQFFGPGTRLTVL.

This clonotype was detected only once. This clone may be a read error of a much larger clone one base away. The chain is built from TRBV29-1 and TRBJ1-1; D gene ambiguous. The germline V gene has CDR1 SQVTM and CDR2 ANQGSEA. The CDR3 length is 13 residues. CDR3 in DNA: TGCAGCGTTGTGGGCAGTTTGAACACTAAAGCTTTCTTT. This translates into CSVVGSLNTKAFF.

This clonotype turned up a few times. This sequence joins TRBV20-1 and TRBJ1-6; TRBD1 matches 7 bases. J gave up 6 bases and V 3 bases, and 5 bases lay outside the gene matches. Germline V CDR1 and CDR2: DFQATT, SNEGSKA (reference sequence). The CDR3 is made up of 14 amino acids. DNA of the CDR3: TGCAGTGCTAGCGGTAGGGGGCTTAATTCACCCCTCCACTTT. Translation: CSASGRGLNSPLHF.

The chain has TRBV5-4 and TRBJ1-3, with D maybe TRBD1 (5 bases). Germline V CDR1 and CDR2: SGHNT, YYREEE (reference sequence). Trimming removed 0 bases from V and 1 base from J, with 8 bases in between. There are 15 residues in the CDR3. CDR3 region: CASSLGGVSGNTIYF. The CDR3 DNA reads as TGTGCCAGCAGCTTGGGGGGCGTTTCTGGAAACACCATATATTTT.

Only a few counts were recorded for this clonotype. The V and J genes are TRBV12-3 or TRBV12-4 and TRBJ1-6, with TRBD1 matching 8 bases. Unmatched junction bases numbered 7, after V lost 6 bases and J lost 6 bases. The CDR3 contains 15 residues. The DNA of the CDR3 is TGTGCCAGCAGACCCAGGGGGCAGGGTAATTCACCCCTCCACTTT. Encoded protein: CASRPRGQGNSPLHF.

CDR3 sequence reads: CASSYSASGYNEQFF. The CDR3 nucleotides read TGTGCCAGCAGTTACTCGGCCAGCGGCTACAATGAGCAGTTCTTC. The V and J genes are TRBV6-6 and TRBJ2-1, with a tentative D call TRBD2 (5 bases). CDR1 and CDR2 (germline): MNHNY, SVGAGI (reference sequence). Trimming pared 0 bases from V and 3 bases from J, leaving 9 bases between. CDR3 length: 15 amino acids.

This clonotype has a single count. V is TRBV4-2 and J is TRBJ2-3; a possible D gene is TRBD2 (7 bases). The CDR3 contains 17 residues. Germline V gene lookup returns CDR1 LGHNA and CDR2 YNFKEQ. The ends were cut back, 0 bases at V and 4 bases at J, with 17 bases in the middle. The CDR3 DNA sequence: TGTGCCAGCAGCCAAGAGATATTCGGGGGGCGGGCAGATACGCAGTATTTT. Protein product: CASSQEIFGGRADTQYF.

This clonotype has just a few counts. The chain uses TRBV10-3 and TRBJ1-2; 7 nucleotides align to TRBD1. The trim removed 6 bases at V and 8 bases at J, leaving 12 bases unmatched. From germline, CDR1 is ENHRY and CDR2 SYGVKD. There are 14 residues in the CDR3. The CDR3 DNA follows: TGTGCCATCAGCCATGCGGAGGGGGCAGGAGGCTACACCTTC. Translating gives CAISHAEGAGGYTF.

By frequency in the sample, this clonotype is medium-sized. The gene calls are TRBV29-1 and TRBJ2-1, with 7 bases that match TRBD2. This CDR3 contains 12 residues. Germline V gene sequence: CDR1 SQVTM, CDR2 ANQGSEA. V shed 7 bases and J 0 bases; nucleotides not matched to a gene: 0. In DNA, the CDR3 is TGCAGCGGGACTAGCTCCTACAATGAGCAGTTCTTC. This codes for CSGTSSYNEQFF.

CDR3 DNA: TGCGCCAGCAGTGAGTCGCCAGGGAGCGCAGATACGCAGTATTTT. Amino acid sequence: CASSESPGSADTQYF. V is TRBV10-1 and J is TRBJ2-3; tentatively, D is TRBD1 or TRBD2 (5 bases each). V lost 0 bases, J lost 4 bases, and 11 bases lay in between. The length of the CDR3 is 15 residues. Germline CDR1 and CDR2: WNHNN and SYGVQD (reference sequence).

V gene TRBV20-1 combines with J gene TRBJ2-3; 10 nucleotides align to TRBD2. The length of the CDR3 is 14 residues. With V trimmed by 4 bases and J by 6 bases, 7 bases remained unmatched. From germline, CDR1 is DFQATT and CDR2 SNEGSKA (reference sequence). CDR3: CSATLAGVADTQYF. DNA of the CDR3: TGCAGTGCTACTCTAGCGGGAGTTGCGGATACGCAGTATTTT.

This clonotype was observed many times. The chain carries TRBV6-5 and TRBJ2-1, with 13 bases aligning to TRBD2. The CDR3 consists of 12 residues. The V gene's germline CDR1 is MNHEY and CDR2 SVGAGI. The CDR3 region is CVLRLAGGEQFF. Here the CDR3 DNA reads TGTGTCCTCCGACTAGCGGGAGGTGAGCAGTTCTTC.

The chain links TRBV5-4 to TRBJ2-7, with D perhaps matching TRBD1 or TRBD2 (5 bases each). V gave up 3 bases and J gave up 5 bases, with 12 bases separating them. Germline loops: CDR1 SGHNT, CDR2 YYREEE (reference sequence). This CDR3 has 13 amino acids. The DNA for the CDR3 is TGTGCCAGCAGCTACGGGGCGTCGGACGAGCAGTACTTC. The encoded protein is CASSYGASDEQYF.

This rearrangement joins TRBV20-1 to TRBJ2-7, with TRBD1 identical over 8 bases. The CDR3 sequence is 16 residues long. With V trimmed by 2 bases and J by 9 bases, 18 bases remained unmatched. Germline V CDR1 and CDR2: DFQATT, SNEGSKA (reference sequence). The CDR3 region has the DNA TGCAGTGCTAGATACGAGACAGGGGCGCTGAATGGGGTGCAGTACTTC. This translates into CSARYETGALNGVQYF.

The V gene is TRBV20-1, the J gene TRBJ2-1; a weak D match, TRBD2 (6 bases). The CDR3 is 14 amino acids. CDR1 is DFQATT and CDR2 is SNEGSKA in the germline V gene (reference sequence). Trimming shortened V by 3 bases and J by 6 bases, and 15 bases separated the two germline ends. This CDR3 reads CSASTLGLLNEQFF. CDR3 nucleotide sequence: TGCAGTGCTAGCACCTTGGGACTCCTCAATGAGCAGTTCTTC.